The present T cell receptor beta chain was sequenced within a study of blood T cell repertoires in COVID-19. Turning to the study itself: Samples representing acute and convalescent COVID-19 were sourced from the United States, Italy and Spain. Sources were T cells, B-cell-depleted T cells, or PBMCs; the material itself was cDNA or gDNA.

The germline V gene encodes CDR1 MDHEN and CDR2 SYDVKM. V was clipped by 5 bases and J by 8 bases; unmatched bases: 11. The CDR3 totals 15 residues. In the original processing: By means of reference gene primer amplification, nucleated cell counts were estimated. Sequencing used immunoSEQ multiplex PCR; TCRdb keeps in-frame clones, though not all of them. That table is the source of V, J and clone size, and D and trimming were worked out from the DNA. The sample consists of approximately 200,000 clones, 80% to 85% of them appearing once. The clonotype originates from a woman younger than 45 who had recovered from COVID-19. The material sequenced was peripheral blood. This chain uses TRBV28 with TRBJ2-1; the match to TRBD2 covers 8 bases. The CDR3 bases are TGTGCCAGCAGTAGACTAACGGGAGGGGGAGATGAGCAGTTCTTC. Residues: CASSRLTGGGDEQFF.